These 30 T cell receptor beta chains share one sample of origin, sequenced in a study of spatial heterogeneity in lung cancer. Via MiXCR, TCRdb re-called the 5' RACE reads, giving one row per CDR3 protein. The sample consists of about 32,000 distinct CDR3 sequences, 10% of them appearing once. Time point described: blood at routine non-recurrence follow-up after resection. Sequenced here: PBMCs, sampled at follow-up. Receptors were obtained from a female donor with early-stage non-small cell lung cancer.

V is TRBV7-2 and J is TRBJ1-2; no reliable D call. Germline V gives CDR1 SGHTA, CDR2 FQGNSA. This CDR3 spans 14 amino acids. V gave up 4 bases and J gave up 8 bases, with 17 bases separating them. The CDR3 bases are TGTGCCAGCAGCTCCGGACCCCAGACGAAGGGCTACACCTTC. It yields the protein CASSSGPQTKGYTF.

V usage is TRBV2 and J usage is TRBJ2-1, with D possibly matching TRBD2 (6 bases). CDR1 and CDR2 (germline): SNHLY, FYNNEI. Trimming removed 3 bases from V and 7 bases from J, with 16 bases in between. The CDR3 spans 15 residues. CDR3 coding DNA: TGTGCCAGCAGTGAGGGAGGTAGGGCCAGGAATGAGCAGTTCTTC. As protein: CASSEGGRARNEQFF.

This clonotype appeared many times. This sequence joins TRBV15 and TRBJ2-3, with 13 positions matching TRBD2. Germline lookup yields CDR1 LNHNV and CDR2 YYDKDF (reference sequence). The CDR3 covers 13 residues. Trimming removed 8 bases from V and 6 bases from J; junction bases left unmatched: 2. CDR3 DNA: TGTGCCACCGGACTAGCGGGGGTGGATACGCAGTATTTT. This sequence encodes CATGLAGVDTQYF.

This clonotype was found many times. The chain has TRBV4-1 and TRBJ2-5; TRBD2 agrees at 8 bases. The CDR3 has 15 residues. The V gene's germline CDR1 is MGHRA and CDR2 YSYEKL. V lost 3 bases and J lost 4; bases outside the gene matches: 7. The CDR3 DNA sequence: TGCGCCAGCAGCCAGGGACTAGTCATCGGAGAGACCCAGTACTTC. It encodes CASSQGLVIGETQYF.

In regard to this clonotype: A much larger clone lies a single base off, so this may be a read error. The V and J genes are TRBV21-1 and TRBJ1-1. TRBV21-1 corresponds to a pseudogene. The CDR3 runs to 15 residues. Written as DNA, the CDR3 is TGTGTCAGCAGCAAAGGAGAAGACATGAACACTGAAGCTTTCTTT. Protein sequence: CVSSKGEDMNTEAFF.

This clonotype was seen repeatedly, ten times or more. This chain joins TRBV7-2 and TRBJ2-1; 10 bases match TRBD2. J lost 9 bases, V lost 1 base, and 12 bases had no gene match. Germline CDR1 reads SGHTA; CDR2 reads FQGNSA. CDR3 length: 17 residues. The CDR3 sequence is CASSLVPASGGKSEQFF. The CDR3 DNA sequence: TGTGCCAGCAGCTTAGTCCCCGCTAGCGGGGGTAAAAGTGAGCAGTTCTTC.

This chain links TRBV20-1 with TRBJ2-3, with 9 bases aligning to TRBD2. CDR1 and CDR2 (germline): DFQATT, SNEGSKA (reference sequence). The V segment lost 6 bases and the J segment 2 bases; nucleotides outside the gene matches: 3. The CDR3 is made up of 13 amino acids. CDR3 protein: CSAAGGYTDTQYF. As DNA, the CDR3 is TGCAGTGCCGCGGGGGGGTACACAGATACGCAGTATTTT.

This chain connects TRBV4-2 to TRBJ1-1; possibly TRBD1 for D (5 bases). Germline V lookup: CDR1 LGHNA, CDR2 YNFKEQ. Between the trimmed V and J ends, which lost 3 bases and 5 bases, there was a span of 10 bases. CDR3 length: 13 residues. The CDR3 loop reads CASSHEGPTEAFF. In DNA, the CDR3 is TGTGCCAGCAGCCATGAGGGGCCAACTGAAGCTTTCTTT.

This clonotype was detected ten times or more. The gene calls are TRBV7-6 and TRBJ2-1; tentative D call: TRBD2 (6 bases). Trimming took 3 bases from V and 6 from J, leaving 9 bases between them. The CDR3 has 13 amino acids. CDR1 SGHVS and CDR2 FNYEAQ come from the germline V gene. The CDR3, as DNA: TGTGCCAGCAGCTTGCTAGCGCTCAATGAGCAGTTCTTC. Protein product: CASSLLALNEQFF. Full variable domain (outside the CDR3, taken from reference TRBV7-6 and TRBJ2-1): GAGVSQSPRYKVTKRGQDVALRCDPISGHVSLYWYRQALGQGPEFLTYFNYEAQQDKSGLPNDRFSAERPEGSISTLTIQRTEQRDSAMYRCASSLLALNEQFFGPGTRLTVL.

This sequence joins TRBV5-1 and TRBJ1-2, with D possibly matching TRBD1 (5 bases). V lost 5 bases and J 4 bases, leaving 18 bases between the germline ends. The CDR3 is 15 amino acids. CDR1 and CDR2 (germline): SGHRS, YFSETQ. The CDR3 DNA follows: TGCGCCAGCAGACACCTGCAGGGTGAGGGCTATGGCTACACCTTC. This codes for CASRHLQGEGYGYTF.

This clonotype was seen at least ten times. The J gene is TRBJ1-1, the V gene TRBV27; D not certain. The CDR3 extends over 13 amino acids. Germline assignment: CDR1 MNHEY and CDR2 SMNVEV (reference sequence). V was shortened by 2 bases and J by 1 base, with 5 bases between the two germline ends. CDR3 DNA: TGTGCCAGCAGTTTAACGTCGAACACTGAAGCTTTCTTT. Its protein product is CASSLTSNTEAFF.

The chain has TRBV5-6 and TRBJ2-1; TRBD1 aligns across 7 bases. There are 16 residues in the CDR3. Unmatched junction bases numbered 5, after V lost 0 bases and J lost 2 bases. CDR1 is SGHDT and CDR2 is YYEEEE in the germline V gene. The CDR3 protein is CASSLETGRAYNEQFF. CDR3 coding DNA: TGTGCCAGCAGCTTGGAGACAGGGCGAGCCTACAATGAGCAGTTCTTC.

This clonotype was detected many times. The chain uses TRBV6-2 or TRBV6-3 and TRBJ2-5; no definite D call. Germline V gene data show CDR1 as MNHEY and CDR2 as SVGEGT. The CDR3 totals 11 residues. Trimming cost V 5 bases and J 4 bases, with 5 bases left between them. The CDR3 sequence is CASSQLETQYF. The CDR3 DNA reads as TGTGCCAGCAGTCAACTAGAGACCCAGTACTTC.

This chain connects TRBV3-1 to TRBJ1-1, with D uncertain. Germline-derived CDR1 and CDR2 are LGHDT and YNNKEL (reference sequence). Trimming took off 4 bases at V and 1 base at J, with 13 bases between the two ends. This CDR3 has 15 amino acids. Written as DNA, the CDR3 is TGTGCCAGCAGCCCCCGGGAGGGCTCGAACACTGAAGCTTTCTTT. It yields the protein CASSPREGSNTEAFF. The entire variable domain, with the rest obtained from reference TRBV3-1 and TRBJ1-1, is as follows: DTAVSQTPKYLVTQMGNDKSIKCEQNLGHDTMYWYKQDSKKFLKIMFSYNNKELIINETVPNRFSPKSPDKAHLNLHINSLELGDSAVYFCASSPREGSNTEAFFGQGTRLTVV.

The chain recombines TRBV7-6 with TRBJ2-3, with D uncertain. The V gene's germline CDR1 is SGHVS and CDR2 FNYEAQ. CDR3 length equals 13 residues. Trimming left V 4 bases short and J 0 bases short, with 5 bases between. CDR3 in DNA: TGTGCCAGCAGCTCAATTAGCACAGATACGCAGTATTTT. Its protein is CASSSISTDTQYF.

This chain links TRBV29-1 with TRBJ1-1, with 7 bases aligning to TRBD1. Germline-derived CDR1 and CDR2 are SQVTM and ANQGSEA. The CDR3 has 13 residues. J gave up 1 base and V 6 bases, and 5 bases lay outside the gene matches. The CDR3, as DNA: TGCAGCGTAGACAGGGCGGGGAACACTGAAGCTTTCTTT. It specifies CSVDRAGNTEAFF.

The chain combines TRBV19 with TRBJ1-1, with a tentative D call TRBD1 (5 bases). The CDR3 is 14 amino acids. Deletions cut 4 bases from V and 4 bases from J, with 13 bases between. Germline V lookup: CDR1 LNHDA, CDR2 SQIVND (reference sequence). In DNA, the CDR3 is TGTGCCAGTAGTACCTGGGACCCCCTCACTGAAGCTTTCTTT. Encoded protein: CASSTWDPLTEAFF.

This clonotype came up a few times. The rearrangement joins TRBV21-1 to TRBJ2-7; TRBD2 is the table's D call and was not checked against the DNA. TRBV21-1 is marked as a pseudogene. The CDR3 length is 14 residues. In nucleotides, the CDR3 is TGTGCCAGCAGCAAAAGCGAGGGACCTTACGAGCAGTACTTC. This gives the protein CASSKSEGPYEQYF.

The gene calls are TRBV29-1 and TRBJ2-7; 10 nucleotides match TRBD1. V lost 2 bases, J lost 3 bases, and 1 base stayed unmatched. The germline CDR1 and CDR2 sequences are SQVTM and ANQGSEA. The CDR3 is 13 residues long. The CDR3 region has the DNA TGCAGCGTTGAAAGGGACAGGGGCTACGAGCAGTACTTC. Residues: CSVERDRGYEQYF.

This clonotype was found a few times. V is TRBV5-6 and J is TRBJ2-5; D remains ambiguous. The V and J ends lost 0 bases and 3 bases respectively, with 3 bases between them. Germline V gene lookup returns CDR1 SGHDT and CDR2 YYEEEE. CDR3 length equals 12 residues. The CDR3 sequence: CASSLDEETQYF. CDR3 nucleotide sequence: TGTGCCAGCAGCTTGGACGAAGAGACCCAGTACTTC.

There are many counts of this clonotype. The V gene is TRBV11-2, the J gene TRBJ1-5, with unresolved D. The germline V and J ends were trimmed by 1 base and 2 bases, with 9 bases remaining between them. Germline CDR1 reads SGHAT; CDR2 reads FQNNGV. The CDR3 has 15 amino acids. The CDR3 region is CASSLGGFGNQPQHF. CDR3 in DNA: TGTGCCAGCAGCTTAGGTGGGTTTGGCAATCAGCCCCAGCATTTT. Drawing the rest from reference TRBV11-2 and TRBJ1-5, the complete variable domain is EAGVAQSPRYKIIEKRQSVAFWCNPISGHATLYWYQQILGQGPKLLIQFQNNGVVDDSQLPKDRFSAERLKGVDSTLKIQPAKLEDSAVYLCASSLGGFGNQPQHFGDGTRLSIL.

This clonotype showed up just a few times. This sequence joins TRBV7-2 and TRBJ2-1; 10 bases line up with TRBD1. V dropped 2 bases and J dropped 6; count of bases not matched to a gene: 1. The CDR3 has 14 amino acids. The V gene's germline CDR1 is SGHTA and CDR2 FQGNSA. CDR3 sequence reads: CASSLWDRGNEQFF. The DNA of the CDR3 is TGTGCCAGCAGCTTATGGGACAGGGGCAATGAGCAGTTCTTC. The variable domain in full, completed from reference TRBV7-2 and TRBJ2-1, reads GAGVSQSPSNKVTEKGKDVELRCDPISGHTALYWYRQSLGQGLEFLIYFQGNSAPDKSGLPSDRFSAERTGGSVSTLTIQRTQQEDSAVYLCASSLWDRGNEQFFGPGTRLTVL.

This clonotype showed up many times. The rearrangement uses TRBV29-1 and TRBJ2-2; TRBD1 agrees at 7 bases. The length of the CDR3 is 14 residues. In germline, CDR1 is SQVTM, CDR2 ANQGSEA. The trim removed 6 bases at V and 3 bases at J, leaving 7 bases unmatched. Written as DNA, the CDR3 is TGCAGCGTCCTCCGGGACAGAGACACCGGGGAGCTGTTTTTT. Encoded protein: CSVLRDRDTGELFF.

This clonotype was detected many times. The V call is TRBV6-2 or TRBV6-3, the J call TRBJ2-3; 7 nucleotides line up with TRBD1. This CDR3 spans 16 amino acids. The V segment lost 8 bases and the J segment 1 base; nucleotides outside the gene matches: 12. Germline V lookup: CDR1 MNHEY, CDR2 SVGEGT. In nucleotides, the CDR3 is TGTGCCAGCTCATCCGGGACAGATCTTCGCACAGATACGCAGTATTTT. Its protein is CASSSGTDLRTDTQYF.

This clonotype showed up many times. V and J are TRBV7-2 and TRBJ1-1; D remains unclear. V was trimmed by 2 bases and J by 0 bases, leaving 13 bases between them. CDR1 and CDR2 from the germline V gene are SGHTA and FQGNSA. CDR3 length: 16 residues. The DNA for the CDR3 is TGTGCCAGCAGCTTACCCGGGGTGGGGATGAACACTGAAGCTTTCTTT. This sequence encodes CASSLPGVGMNTEAFF.

This clonotype was recorded at least ten times. This chain uses TRBV28 with TRBJ1-6, with a possible D match to TRBD1 (5 bases). This CDR3 region has 15 residues. Between the trimmed V and J ends, which lost 1 base and 10 bases, there was a span of 14 bases. Germline CDR1 MDHEN, CDR2 SYDVKM. In DNA form, the CDR3 reads TGTGCCAGCAGTTTATCTATGCAGGGCTTCTCACCCCTCCACTTT. It specifies CASSLSMQGFSPLHF.

The table lists this clonotype with many counts. This chain links TRBV7-6 with TRBJ2-3, with D tentatively TRBD1 (5 bases). Per germline, CDR1 SGHVS and CDR2 FNYEAQ. CDR3 size: 16 residues. V was pared by 1 base and J by 2 bases, with 13 bases between. In DNA, the CDR3 is TGTGCCAGCAGCTTAGTTGGGGCGAGCCCCACAGATACGCAGTATTTT. Translation: CASSLVGASPTDTQYF.

The CDR3: CASSREGPPDTQYF. For the CDR3, the DNA is TGTGCCAGCTCACGCGAGGGGCCGCCAGATACGCAGTATTTT. The rearrangement uses TRBV18 and TRBJ2-3; D may match TRBD1 or TRBD2 (5 bases each). CDR1 is KGHSH and CDR2 is LQKENI in the germline V gene. This CDR3 has 14 amino acids. Deletions cut 4 bases from V and 4 bases from J, with 12 bases between.

This clonotype appeared many times. This chain connects TRBV7-9 to TRBJ1-1; D unresolved. The germline V and J ends were trimmed by 6 bases and 2 bases, with 16 bases remaining between them. CDR1 and CDR2 (germline): SEHNR, FQNEAQ (reference sequence). This CDR3 region has 15 residues. The CDR3 coding sequence is TGTGCCAGCAGATTGACACCGACCGGCAACACTGAAGCTTTCTTT. This translates into CASRLTPTGNTEAFF.

This clonotype was observed a handful of times. The chain links TRBV2 to TRBJ1-1, with D unclear. Per germline, CDR1 SNHLY and CDR2 FYNNEI. This CDR3 is 14 amino acids long. V gave up 1 base and J gave up 3 bases, with 9 bases separating them. Written as DNA, the CDR3 is TGTGCCAGCAGTGAAGTAAAGGGTCACACTGAAGCTTTCTTT. Protein: CASSEVKGHTEAFF.